These T cell receptor beta chains were read from a single sample in a study of T cell responses to AZD1222 COVID-19 vaccine. Data came from immunoSEQ multiplex PCR; TCRdb stores just in-frame clones and leaves some out. The top ten hold around 15% of the sample, which has around 71,000 clones, under 90% seen once. The sample here was peripheral blood, taken 28 days after the second AZD1222 dose. These receptors all stem from an adult who received the AZD1222 COVID-19 vaccine. The CDR3 runs from the conserved cysteine through the conserved F or W. The order of the fields is CDR3 DNA, CDR3 protein, D gene, V gene, clone size, J gene. The D gene is left open where the match is weak. Clone size is shown for a subset of rows, as once, few, many or a class of expanded clone.

CDR3nt: TGTGCCAGCAGCTTAGGGCAGGGGCCCTACGAGCAGTACTTC; CDR3aa: CASSLGQGPYEQYF; d_gene: .; v_gene: TRBV11-2; abundance: .; j_gene: TRBJ2-7
CDR3nt: TGCGCCAGCAGCTTGGACGGACTCGCTAGCGGGGGGGCTCGAGCGCAGTTCTTC; CDR3aa: CASSLDGLASGGARAQFF; d_gene: TRBD2; v_gene: TRBV5-1; abundance: .; j_gene: TRBJ2-1
CDR3nt: TGTGCCAGCAGCTCAGGAGGGGGGCAAGAGACCCAGTACTTC; CDR3aa: CASSSGGGQETQYF; d_gene: .; v_gene: TRBV7-3; abundance: .; j_gene: TRBJ2-5
CDR3nt: TGTGCCAGCTCACCCCCGCTGACAGTAAGGGGCACCGGGGAGCTGTTTTTT; CDR3aa: CASSPPLTVRGTGELFF; d_gene: .; v_gene: TRBV18; abundance: .; j_gene: TRBJ2-2
CDR3nt: TGTGCCAGCAGCTTAGGGGGCGGGTGGCAAGAGACCCAGTACTTC; CDR3aa: CASSLGGGWQETQYF; d_gene: .; v_gene: TRBV7-6; abundance: few; j_gene: TRBJ2-5
CDR3nt: TGTGCCAGCAGCACAGGGGGAGGTTCACCCCTCCACTTT; CDR3aa: CASSTGGGSPLHF; d_gene: TRBD1; v_gene: TRBV7-9; abundance: once; j_gene: TRBJ1-6
CDR3nt: TGTGCCAGCAGTGATTTTGGGACGCTGGATACGCAGTATTTT; CDR3aa: CASSDFGTLDTQYF; d_gene: .; v_gene: TRBV6-1; abundance: .; j_gene: TRBJ2-3
CDR3nt: TGTGCCAGCAGCCCGACTAGCGGGGGTTCTGGGGCCAACGTCCTGACTTTC; CDR3aa: CASSPTSGGSGANVLTF; d_gene: TRBD2; v_gene: TRBV3-1/TRBV3-2; abundance: .; j_gene: TRBJ2-6
CDR3nt: TGCAGCGTTGAGATGGCAACTAATGAAAAACTGTTTTTT; CDR3aa: CSVEMATNEKLFF; d_gene: .; v_gene: TRBV29-1; abundance: .; j_gene: TRBJ1-4
CDR3nt: TGTGCCAGCAGCACAACCAGGACAGGGGCCTATGGCTACACCTTC; CDR3aa: CASSTTRTGAYGYTF; d_gene: TRBD1; v_gene: TRBV25-1; abundance: .; j_gene: TRBJ1-2
CDR3nt: TGTGCCAGCAGGGGGACCTATAATTCACCCCTCCACTTT; CDR3aa: CASRGTYNSPLHF; d_gene: .; v_gene: TRBV7-8; abundance: few; j_gene: TRBJ1-6
CDR3nt: TGTGCCAGCAGCCAAGAGAAAAGGAATTCTGGAAACACCATATATTTT; CDR3aa: CASSQEKRNSGNTIYF; d_gene: .; v_gene: TRBV4-2; abundance: .; j_gene: TRBJ1-3
CDR3nt: TGTGCCAGCAGCCAAGTAGCTAGCACAGATACGCAGTATTTT; CDR3aa: CASSQVASTDTQYF; d_gene: .; v_gene: TRBV4-2; abundance: .; j_gene: TRBJ2-3
CDR3nt: TGTGCCAGCAGCCAAGAGCCTCTACTAGCGGGGGGGCCCGCTGAGCAGTTCTTC; CDR3aa: CASSQEPLLAGGPAEQFF; d_gene: TRBD2; v_gene: TRBV14; abundance: .; j_gene: TRBJ2-1
CDR3nt: TGTGCCAGCGGTTGGCACAATGAGCAGTTCTTC; CDR3aa: CASGWHNEQFF; d_gene: .; v_gene: TRBV28; abundance: .; j_gene: TRBJ2-1
CDR3nt: TGTGCCACCAGCGAGAGGGTCGGTTCACCCCTCCACTTT; CDR3aa: CATSERVGSPLHF; d_gene: .; v_gene: TRBV24-1; abundance: .; j_gene: TRBJ1-6
CDR3nt: TGTGCCAGCTCATTGGGACAGACGAACACCGGGGAGCTGTTTTTT; CDR3aa: CASSLGQTNTGELFF; d_gene: TRBD1; v_gene: TRBV18; abundance: once; j_gene: TRBJ2-2
CDR3nt: TGCGCCAGCAGCCAACTAGCGGGGGGCCCCTACGAGCAGTACTTC; CDR3aa: CASSQLAGGPYEQYF; d_gene: TRBD2; v_gene: TRBV4-1; abundance: .; j_gene: TRBJ2-7
CDR3nt: TGCGCCAGCAGCCAAGAGAGGTCTGAAGCTTTCTTT; CDR3aa: CASSQERSEAFF; d_gene: .; v_gene: TRBV4-1; abundance: .; j_gene: TRBJ1-1
CDR3nt: TGTGCCAGCAGCTCCCAGGGCGGGGCAACAGATACGCAGTATTTT; CDR3aa: CASSSQGGATDTQYF; d_gene: .; v_gene: TRBV7-2; abundance: .; j_gene: TRBJ2-3
CDR3nt: TGCGCCAGCAGCTTGTGGACTAGCGGGGACAACGAGCAGTACTTC; CDR3aa: CASSLWTSGDNEQYF; d_gene: TRBD2; v_gene: TRBV5-1; abundance: .; j_gene: TRBJ2-7
CDR3nt: TGTGCCAGCAGCCCCACGGGGGTGGAGACCCAGTACTTC; CDR3aa: CASSPTGVETQYF; d_gene: .; v_gene: TRBV3-1/TRBV3-2; abundance: .; j_gene: TRBJ2-5
CDR3nt: TGTGCCACCCGGGGCGCACATTATAGCAATCAGCCCCAGCATTTT; CDR3aa: CATRGAHYSNQPQHF; d_gene: .; v_gene: TRBV19; abundance: .; j_gene: TRBJ1-5
CDR3nt: TGTGCCAGCAGCCAAGTATCCAGAATGAACACTGAAGCTTTCTTT; CDR3aa: CASSQVSRMNTEAFF; d_gene: .; v_gene: TRBV3-1/TRBV3-2; abundance: .; j_gene: TRBJ1-1
CDR3nt: TGTGCCAGCACCTCGGGGCAGTCCTACGAGCAGTACTTC; CDR3aa: CASTSGQSYEQYF; d_gene: .; v_gene: TRBV28; abundance: .; j_gene: TRBJ2-7
CDR3nt: TGTGCCAGCAGCGTAGGCCAAGAGACCCAGTACTTC; CDR3aa: CASSVGQETQYF; d_gene: .; v_gene: TRBV9; abundance: .; j_gene: TRBJ2-5
CDR3nt: TGTGCCAGCAGTCACAACTCGGGGGCTTGGAGCAATCAGCCCCAGCATTTT; CDR3aa: CASSHNSGAWSNQPQHF; d_gene: .; v_gene: TRBV28; abundance: .; j_gene: TRBJ1-5
CDR3nt: TGTGCCACCAGTGACCCCTTAGCGGGGAGCACAGATACGCAGTATTTT; CDR3aa: CATSDPLAGSTDTQYF; d_gene: TRBD2; v_gene: TRBV24-1; abundance: .; j_gene: TRBJ2-3
CDR3nt: TGTGCCACCCTCCACTCTAGCCCCTCCCTCAAAAACACCGGGGAGCTGTTTTTT; CDR3aa: CATLHSSPSLKNTGELFF; d_gene: .; v_gene: TRBV5-4; abundance: few; j_gene: TRBJ2-2
CDR3nt: TGTGCCAGCAGGCAAACCGGGACAGTGCTCCACGAGCAGTACTTC; CDR3aa: CASRQTGTVLHEQYF; d_gene: TRBD1; v_gene: TRBV28; abundance: .; j_gene: TRBJ2-7
CDR3nt: TGTGCCAGCAGTGGGACTAGGGCGCAGTATTTT; CDR3aa: CASSGTRAQYF; d_gene: TRBD2; v_gene: TRBV2; abundance: once; j_gene: TRBJ2-3
CDR3nt: TGTGCCAGTAGTTACAGTTACAGGGGAAACACTGAAGCTTTCTTT; CDR3aa: CASSYSYRGNTEAFF; d_gene: TRBD1; v_gene: TRBV19; abundance: once; j_gene: TRBJ1-1
CDR3nt: TGTGCCATCACCGAGGGGACAGGGGGTTATTATGGCTACACCTTC; CDR3aa: CAITEGTGGYYGYTF; d_gene: TRBD1; v_gene: TRBV10-3; abundance: .; j_gene: TRBJ1-2
CDR3nt: TGTGCCAGCAGCTTACAGGGACCCTACGAGCAGTACTTC; CDR3aa: CASSLQGPYEQYF; d_gene: .; v_gene: TRBV7-8; abundance: .; j_gene: TRBJ2-7
CDR3nt: TGCGCCAGCAGCCTCACAAGGGGCATGAATGAGCAGTTCTTC; CDR3aa: CASSLTRGMNEQFF; d_gene: .; v_gene: TRBV4-1; abundance: few; j_gene: TRBJ2-1
CDR3nt: TGTGCCAGCGTCGCGCTTAGTAAGGCAGATACGCAGTATTTT; CDR3aa: CASVALSKADTQYF; d_gene: .; v_gene: TRBV5-6; abundance: .; j_gene: TRBJ2-3
CDR3nt: TGTGCCAGCAGCCTGAACATGGACACTGAAGCTTTCTTT; CDR3aa: CASSLNMDTEAFF; d_gene: .; v_gene: TRBV14; abundance: .; j_gene: TRBJ1-1
CDR3nt: TGTGCCAGCTCAGGGACAGGGCTCAACGAGCAGTACTTC; CDR3aa: CASSGTGLNEQYF; d_gene: TRBD1; v_gene: TRBV7-9; abundance: .; j_gene: TRBJ2-7
CDR3nt: TGTGCCAGCAGTTACGGTCGGCGGGGGTTCACAGATACGCAGTATTTT; CDR3aa: CASSYGRRGFTDTQYF; d_gene: TRBD2; v_gene: TRBV6-5; abundance: .; j_gene: TRBJ2-3
CDR3nt: TGCGCCAGCAGCCGCATAACGGGGACCGGACAGGGGGCCCGGGAGACCCAGTACTTC; CDR3aa: CASSRITGTGQGARETQYF; d_gene: TRBD1; v_gene: TRBV5-1; abundance: .; j_gene: TRBJ2-5
CDR3nt: TGCGCCAGCAGTCTACTGAGCGGGGGGCAATACAATGAGCAGTTCTTC; CDR3aa: CASSLLSGGQYNEQFF; d_gene: TRBD2; v_gene: TRBV4-1; abundance: few; j_gene: TRBJ2-1
CDR3nt: TGTGCCAGCAGCCTGCTCGGAGATACGCAGTATTTT; CDR3aa: CASSLLGDTQYF; d_gene: .; v_gene: TRBV6-5; abundance: .; j_gene: TRBJ2-3
CDR3nt: TGTGCCAGCAGTCACCTGGACAGGTCCTACGAGCAGTACTTC; CDR3aa: CASSHLDRSYEQYF; d_gene: TRBD1; v_gene: TRBV6-5; abundance: .; j_gene: TRBJ2-7
CDR3nt: TGTGCCAGCAGCACGACAGGGAGCTCCTATAATTCACCCCTCCACTTT; CDR3aa: CASSTTGSSYNSPLHF; d_gene: TRBD1; v_gene: TRBV5-4; abundance: .; j_gene: TRBJ1-6